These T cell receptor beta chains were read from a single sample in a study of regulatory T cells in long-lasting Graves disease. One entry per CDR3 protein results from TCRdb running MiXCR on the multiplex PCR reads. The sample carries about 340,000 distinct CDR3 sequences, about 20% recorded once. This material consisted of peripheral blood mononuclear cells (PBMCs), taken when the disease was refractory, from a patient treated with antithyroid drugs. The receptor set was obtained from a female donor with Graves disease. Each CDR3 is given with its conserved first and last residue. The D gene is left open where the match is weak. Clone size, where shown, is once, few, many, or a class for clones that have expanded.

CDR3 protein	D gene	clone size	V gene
CASSGQLGPDTQYF	.	.	TRBV6-1
CASSLQGTGETQYF	.	few	TRBV7-9
CSVEGRDRAGVAFF	TRBD1	.	TRBV29-1
CASSQGTGVATEAFF	TRBD1	.	TRBV3-1
CASSDPGQGETQYF	TRBD1	.	TRBV2
CASSLRRIETQYF	.	many	TRBV12-3/TRBV12-4
CASSPQKTSPMGKNIQYF	TRBD2	.	TRBV18
CASKTEPSYEQYF	.	many	TRBV28
CASSLQTSYNEQFF	.	many	TRBV11-2
CASSQWGGEKAFF	.	.	TRBV7-9
CATSRPGTQWGGELFF	.	.	TRBV15
CASSTHGTASEQYF	TRBD1	few	TRBV19
CASSLEGVGQETQYF	.	many	TRBV11-2
CATRTGYTF	.	many	TRBV15
CASSQVLGELEETQYF	.	few	TRBV14
CASSEWGALGEQYF	.	many	TRBV2
CASSQQTGKTEAFF	TRBD1	few	TRBV4-2
CASSTNQGADTEAFF	TRBD1	once	TRBV7-3
CASSIWTDRPQHF	.	.	TRBV19
CASTYGLAGGRGGELFF	TRBD2	many	TRBV27
CASSSRQGPNSIPYEQYF	TRBD1	many	TRBV11-3
CASSLGLGVGAYEQYF	.	few	TRBV5-1
CASSAGTGGTEAFF	TRBD1	many	TRBV12-3/TRBV12-4
CASSQRWDTSSYNSPLHF	.	.	TRBV14
CASEQTGQGTGELFF	TRBD1	many	TRBV28
CSTLGARGAFF	.	.	TRBV20-1